These 23 T cell receptor beta chains share one sample of origin, sequenced in a study of cytomegalovirus exposure and HLA in healthy donors. The PCR employed 60 Vbeta primers together with 13 Jbeta primers. The repertoire was sequenced with immunoSEQ multiplex PCR; TCRdb's copy has only in-frame clones and lacks some. The data show about 160,000 clones, with around 64% seen just once and approximately 2.8% held by the top ten. The sequenced sample was PBMCs. The receptors shown here come from a woman in her thirties in good health and CMV-seronegative.

The V and J genes are TRBV19 and TRBJ2-1, with no clear D. Germline V gene sequence: CDR1 LNHDA, CDR2 SQIVND (reference sequence). The V end lost 5 bases, the J end lost 0 bases, and 11 bases lay between the germline ends. The CDR3 extends over 15 amino acids. The chain's CDR3 is CASSRTGSSYNEQFF. The CDR3 nucleotides read TGTGCCAGTAGTCGAACGGGTAGCTCCTACAATGAGCAGTTCTTC.

The CDR3, as DNA: TGTGCCAGCAGCTTCAGGGGGATCGGCTATGGCTACACCTTC. This encodes CASSFRGIGYGYTF. V and J are TRBV7-9 and TRBJ1-2; 7 bases map to TRBD1. Germline values: CDR1 SEHNR, CDR2 FQNEAQ (reference sequence). Losses at the gene ends were 3 bases for V and 4 bases for J; bases not matched to a gene: 5. CDR3 length: 14 amino acids.

Comments on this clone: The same CDR3 arises from other DNA sequences in this sample as well. The chain links TRBV7-9 to TRBJ1-2; D not resolved. This CDR3 is built from 14 residues. From germline, CDR1 is SEHNR and CDR2 FQNEAQ (reference sequence). V was trimmed by 0 bases and J by 1 base, leaving 6 bases between them. For the CDR3, the DNA is TGTGCCAGCAGCTTAGCGTCGGGTAACTATGGCTACACCTTC. This encodes CASSLASGNYGYTF.

This chain uses TRBV6-1 with TRBJ2-4; 8 positions agree with TRBD1. The V gene's germline CDR1 is MNHNS and CDR2 SASEGT. V was clipped by 3 bases and J by 10 bases; unmatched bases: 11. CDR3 length: 15 amino acids. The CDR3 protein is CASSDRDRPRGIQYF. The CDR3 DNA is TGTGCCAGCAGTGATCGGGACAGGCCCCGTGGAATTCAGTACTTC.

This clone was observed once. The V and J genes are TRBV30 and TRBJ1-1; no clear D gene. The CDR3 is 13 amino acids. V lost 0 bases, J lost 2 bases, and 7 bases lay in between. Germline V gene sequence: CDR1 GTSNPN, CDR2 SVGIG (reference sequence). Written as DNA, the CDR3 is TGTGCCTGGAGTGTACACACCAACACTGAAGCTTTCTTT. Encoded protein: CAWSVHTNTEAFF.

The chain employs TRBV11-2 and TRBJ1-2; TRBD1 matches at 9 bases. The ends lost 5 bases at V and 8 bases at J; junction bases unmatched: 9. Germline V gene lookup returns CDR1 SGHAT and CDR2 FQNNGV. The CDR3 extends over 14 amino acids. CDR3 in DNA: TGTGCCAGCAGCCGGGACAGGGAGGGTTACGGCTACACCTTC. It codes for CASSRDREGYGYTF.

J is TRBJ2-7 and V is TRBV27; 8 bases are shared with TRBD1. The CDR3 is 14 residues long. The V gene's germline CDR1 is MNHEY and CDR2 SMNVEV (reference sequence). J gave up 4 bases and V 5 bases, and 7 bases lay outside the gene matches. The CDR3 region is CASSLGQGIYEQYF. CDR3 coding DNA: TGTGCCAGCAGTCTCGGACAGGGTATTTACGAGCAGTACTTC.

The chain has TRBV5-1 and TRBJ1-3; D not certain. V was clipped by 3 bases and J by 2 bases, with 9 bases between them. This CDR3 region has 14 residues. CDR1 and CDR2 (germline): SGHRS, YFSETQ. DNA for the CDR3: TGCGCCAGCAGCTCGGGTGTACCTGGAAACACCATATATTTT. This codes for CASSSGVPGNTIYF.

The V gene is TRBV7-2, the J gene TRBJ2-3, with 11 bases fitting TRBD2. The CDR3 extends over 18 amino acids. Germline lookup yields CDR1 SGHTA and CDR2 FQGNSA. V dropped 1 base and J dropped 2; count of bases not matched to a gene: 8. CDR3 protein: CASSLGLGLAEFTDTQYF. CDR3 coding DNA: TGTGCCAGCAGCTTAGGGCTGGGACTAGCGGAATTCACAGATACGCAGTATTTT.

Comments on this clone: At one boundary the junction diverges from the germline segment, which might be a read error. Other DNA sequences in the sample encode the same CDR3. This chain uses TRBV6-1 with TRBJ1-1, with 8 nucleotides matching TRBD1. Looked up from germline, CDR1 is MNHNS and CDR2 is SASEGT. The CDR3 totals 15 residues. The CDR3: CASSPRTGMNTEAFF. CDR3 sequence (DNA): TGTGCCAGCAGTCCGAGGACAGGGATGAACACTGAAGCCTTCTTT.

The V gene is TRBV27, the J gene TRBJ2-7; weak D call: TRBD2 (5 bases). The CDR3 sequence is 14 residues long. In germline, CDR1 is MNHEY, CDR2 SMNVEV (reference sequence). V was trimmed by 5 bases and J by 4 bases, leaving 15 bases between them. The CDR3 here is CASSILAGWYEQYF. The CDR3, as DNA: TGTGCCAGCAGTATCCTAGCTGGTTGGTACGAGCAGTACTTC.

The chain couples TRBV4-1 to TRBJ2-3, with 7 bases fitting TRBD1. The length of the CDR3 is 16 residues. Germline CDR1 is MGHRA and CDR2 is YSYEKL. Trimming took 4 bases from V and 2 from J; bases not matched to a gene: 9. The CDR3 DNA reads TGCGCCAGCAGCCGACGGGACAGCAGAAACACAGATACGCAGTATTTT. Amino acid sequence: CASSRRDSRNTDTQYF.

The count of this clone is one. The V gene is TRBV6-6, the J gene TRBJ2-2; perhaps TRBD1 as D (6 bases). The V gene's germline CDR1 is MNHNY and CDR2 SVGAGI (reference sequence). Trimming took off 7 bases at V and 5 bases at J, with 14 bases between the two ends. The CDR3 covers 14 residues. The CDR3 here is CASTRGRGTGELFF. The CDR3 region has the DNA TGTGCCAGCACCAGGGGAAGGGGGACCGGGGAGCTGTTTTTT.

The chain has TRBV28 and TRBJ2-7, with 7 bases matching TRBD1. V lost 3 bases and J lost 3; bases outside the gene matches: 2. From germline, CDR1 is MDHEN and CDR2 SYDVKM. The CDR3 has 13 amino acids. CDR3 loop: CASSFRQGYEQYF. The CDR3 coding sequence is TGTGCCAGCAGTTTTCGACAGGGCTACGAGCAGTACTTC. The complete variable domain, with remaining parts taken from reference TRBV28 and TRBJ2-7, reads DVKVTQSSRYLVKRTGEKVFLECVQDMDHENMFWYRQDPGLGLRLIYFSYDVKMKEKGDIPEGYSVSREKKERFSLILESASTNQTSMYLCASSFRQGYEQYFGPGTRLTVT.

V and J are TRBV5-5 and TRBJ1-4; 7 bases line up with TRBD1. Trimming removed 1 base from V and 4 bases from J; junction bases left unmatched: 1. Per the germline V gene, CDR1 is SGHKS and CDR2 is YYEKEE (reference sequence). This CDR3 comprises 14 residues. CDR3 sequence: CASSLTGDNEKLFF. For the CDR3, the DNA is TGTGCCAGCAGCTTGACAGGGGATAATGAAAAACTGTTTTTT.

V gene TRBV10-3 combines with J gene TRBJ2-7; a possible D gene is TRBD2 (6 bases). Germline lookup yields CDR1 ENHRY and CDR2 SYGVKD. V gave up 6 bases and J gave up 2 bases, with 35 bases separating them. The CDR3 sequence is 21 residues long. CDR3 sequence: CAISRLVPGLSVSPIPYEQYF. CDR3 sequence (DNA): TGTGCCATCAGCCGCCTGGTCCCGGGACTCTCCGTATCTCCGATTCCCTACGAGCAGTACTTC.

V is TRBV4-2 and J is TRBJ2-2; 8 positions match TRBD2. The trim removed 0 bases at V and 8 bases at J, leaving 14 bases unmatched. The germline V gene has CDR1 LGHNA and CDR2 YNFKEQ. This CDR3 is 18 amino acids long. CDR3 loop: CASSQDTLLGGGYGELFF. The DNA for the CDR3 is TGTGCCAGCAGCCAAGATACCCTCCTTGGCGGGGGGTATGGGGAGCTGTTTTTT.

The gene calls are TRBV7-2 and TRBJ1-2; D ambiguous. V was pared by 5 bases and J by 1 base, with 14 bases between. The CDR3 sequence is 15 residues long. Germline values: CDR1 SGHTA, CDR2 FQGNSA. CDR3: CASSLLGGSNYGYTF. CDR3 coding DNA: TGTGCCAGCAGCCTCCTGGGAGGGAGTAACTATGGCTACACCTTC.

The V gene is TRBV7-2, the J gene TRBJ2-1, with D unclear. Germline V CDR1 and CDR2: SGHTA, FQGNSA. V shed 0 bases and J shed 9 bases, with 9 bases lying between them. The CDR3 consists of 13 residues. As DNA, the CDR3 is TGTGCCAGCAGCTTAGCAGGTCGAGGTGAGCAGTTCTTC. Translation: CASSLAGRGEQFF.

The chain employs TRBV6-1 and TRBJ1-2; 9 bases fit TRBD1. Germline CDR1 and CDR2: MNHNS and SASEGT. The V and J ends lost 6 bases and 5 bases, in that order; junction bases with no gene match: 4. The CDR3 spans 13 residues. The CDR3 DNA follows: TGTGCCAGCAGGGACAGGGGAAATTATGGCTACACCTTC. Amino acids: CASRDRGNYGYTF.

The chain couples TRBV10-3 to TRBJ2-7; 9 bases are shared with TRBD2. CDR3 length equals 14 residues. After removal of 7 bases from V and 3 bases from J, the junction contained 7 bases not matched to a gene. From germline, CDR1 is ENHRY and CDR2 SYGVKD. The CDR3 DNA follows: TGTGCCATCACTCTTCCTAGCGGGAACTACGAGCAGTACTTC. It translates to CAITLPSGNYEQYF.

The chain has TRBV4-2 and TRBJ1-1; TRBD1 matches at 12 bases. This CDR3 spans 13 amino acids. The junction had 3 bases not matched to a gene; V was cut back by 2 bases and J by 11 bases. Germline CDR1 is LGHNA and CDR2 is YNFKEQ. The CDR3 region is CASSQWDRGLAFF. DNA for the CDR3: TGTGCCAGCAGCCAATGGGACAGGGGGCTCGCTTTCTTT.

CDR3 residues: CASSSNYSPLHF. CDR3 DNA sequence: TGTGCCAGCAGCTCAAACTATTCACCCCTCCACTTT. V gene TRBV5-4 combines with J gene TRBJ1-6; D gene ambiguous. The CDR3 spans 12 residues. The V and J ends lost 3 bases and 8 bases respectively, with 6 bases between them. Germline V gene lookup returns CDR1 SGHNT and CDR2 YYREEE (reference sequence).